The 9 T cell receptor beta chains listed next were all sequenced from one sample in a study of blood T cell repertoires in COVID-19. Assay used: immunoSEQ multiplex PCR; TCRdb lists only in-frame clones, some missing. Here the sample spans more than 200,000 clones, roughly 80% being singletons. Sequencing was carried out using peripheral blood. The receptors originated from an elderly man with acute or convalescent COVID-19.

The chain employs TRBV3-1 (or the pseudogene TRBV3-2) and TRBJ1-2; D unresolved. This CDR3 is 14 amino acids long. Germline CDR1 is LGHDT and CDR2 is YNNKEL (reference sequence). Trimming pared 2 bases from V and 8 bases from J, leaving 15 bases between. CDR3 in DNA: TGTGCCAGCAGCCAACTTCTCAAGGGAGGCGGCTACACCTTC. Amino acids: CASSQLLKGGGYTF.

The rearrangement joins TRBV6-5 to TRBJ1-1, with a possible D match to TRBD1 (5 bases). This CDR3 is built from 15 residues. V lost 6 bases to trimming and J lost 0 bases, with 14 bases between them. Germline-derived CDR1 and CDR2 are MNHEY and SVGAGI. The CDR3 DNA is TGTGCCAGCAGGAAAGAGTGGGGCATGAACACTGAAGCTTTCTTT. Translating it yields CASRKEWGMNTEAFF.

The genes are TRBV27 and TRBJ1-3; 9 nucleotides align to TRBD1. The junction had 4 bases not matched to a gene; V was cut back by 8 bases and J by 2 bases. CDR3 length equals 14 residues. The germline CDR1 and CDR2 sequences are MNHEY and SMNVEV (reference sequence). The CDR3 DNA reads TGTGCCAGCCAGGGACAGGGCACTGGAAACACCATATATTTT. Amino acid sequence: CASQGQGTGNTIYF.

This clone appeared a single time. V gene TRBV19 combines with J gene TRBJ1-5, with D possibly matching TRBD1 (6 bases). The CDR3 runs 17 residues. Germline loops: CDR1 LNHDA, CDR2 SQIVND (reference sequence). V was pared by 5 bases and J by 0 bases, with 17 bases between. The CDR3 reads CASSDRSTGYSNQPQHF. In nucleotides, the CDR3 is TGTGCCAGTAGTGACAGGTCAACGGGGTATAGCAATCAGCCCCAGCATTTT.

The gene calls are TRBV5-1 and TRBJ1-5, with 10 bases aligning to TRBD1. The germline V gene encodes CDR1 SGHRS and CDR2 YFSETQ. This CDR3 region has 15 residues. V shed 2 bases and J 4 bases; nucleotides not matched to a gene: 3. The CDR3 coding sequence is TGCGCCAGCAGCTTCGGGGGACAGGGGAATCAGCCCCAGCATTTT. Translated: CASSFGGQGNQPQHF.

This chain uses TRBV7-9 with TRBJ2-5; 8 bases map to TRBD2. This CDR3 is built from 16 residues. The junction had 13 bases not matched to a gene; V was cut back by 5 bases and J by 5 bases. Germline CDR1 and CDR2: SEHNR and FQNEAQ (reference sequence). The CDR3 DNA follows: TGTGCCAGCAGCCCCGCGGGCCGACTAGCGAGGGAGACCCAGTACTTC. Its protein product is CASSPAGRLARETQYF. The full variable domain, its missing parts supplied by reference TRBV7-9 and TRBJ2-5, is DTGVSQNPRHKITKRGQNVTFRCDPISEHNRLYWYRQTLGQGPEFLTYFQNEAQLEKSRLLSDRFSAERPKGSFSTLEIQRTEQGDSAMYLCASSPAGRLARETQYFGPGTRLLVL.

This chain connects TRBV3-1 (or the pseudogene TRBV3-2) to TRBJ1-1; D gene ambiguous. The germline V gene has CDR1 LGHDT and CDR2 YNNKEL (reference sequence). The CDR3 extends over 15 amino acids. V was clipped by 1 base and J by 1 base, with 10 bases between them. The CDR3 loop reads CASSQGAAKNTEAFF. The CDR3 nucleotides are TGTGCCAGCAGCCAAGGGGCCGCGAAGAACACTGAAGCTTTCTTT.

This clone was seen a few times. The chain joins TRBV2 to TRBJ1-2, with 8 positions matching TRBD1. CDR1 is SNHLY, CDR2 FYNNEI, per germline. The length of the CDR3 is 12 residues. V shed 9 bases and J 7 bases; nucleotides not matched to a gene: 7. CDR3 sequence reads: CASRQGTLGYTF. CDR3 nucleotide sequence: TGTGCCAGTAGACAGGGGACTCTTGGCTACACCTTC.

The J gene is TRBJ1-4, the V gene TRBV14, with TRBD1 matching over 7 bases. With V trimmed by 4 bases and J by 12 bases, 11 bases remained unmatched. Looked up from germline, CDR1 is SGHDN and CDR2 is FVKESK. The CDR3 has 14 residues. The chain's CDR3 is CASSLGGSFSELFF. The CDR3 coding sequence is TGTGCCAGCAGCCTAGGGGGCTCCTTCAGTGAACTGTTTTTT.